A single sample gave rise to the 13 T cell receptor beta chains below, sequenced in a study of CD8 T cells in ankylosing spondylitis. Study-level findings and limits: Among TCR beta sequences, a motif of several highly homologous variants appeared characteristic of ankylosing spondylitis blood.

What these receptors recognize is not known. TCRdb processed the 5' RACE reads anew with MiXCR; each CDR3 protein has one entry. The sample has more than 400,000 distinct CDR3 sequences; approximately 5% are singletons. Sequenced: blood, either unsorted or a sorted T cell fraction (not recorded which). The receptors were gathered from a male donor with ankylosing spondylitis.

The V gene is TRBV5-1, the J gene TRBJ2-5; the D gene is possibly TRBD2 (5 bases). The V gene's germline CDR1 is SGHRS and CDR2 YFSETQ. V was shortened by 3 bases and J by 0 bases, with 6 bases between the two germline ends. The CDR3 is 13 residues long. The CDR3 sequence: CASSWRDQETQYF. DNA for the CDR3: TGCGCCAGCAGCTGGCGGGACCAAGAGACCCAGTACTTC.

This clonotype occurred many times. The V and J genes are TRBV20-1 and TRBJ2-3; TRBD2 matches 8 bases. The trim removed 6 bases at V and 2 bases at J, leaving 13 bases unmatched. The CDR3 length is 16 residues. Germline loops: CDR1 DFQATT, CDR2 SNEGSKA (reference sequence). In nucleotides, the CDR3 is TGCAGTGCCCCCCGATATGCGGGGGGTAACACAGATACGCAGTATTTT. Amino acid sequence: CSAPRYAGGNTDTQYF.

This clonotype was observed at least ten times. The chain employs TRBV10-3 and TRBJ2-7, with D tentatively TRBD1 or TRBD2 (5 bases each). CDR1 is ENHRY and CDR2 is SYGVKD in the germline V gene. The CDR3 spans 14 residues. The ends were cut back, 5 bases at V and 5 bases at J, with 16 bases in the middle. CDR3 region: CAISRDGAWDEQYF. The DNA of the CDR3 is TGTGCCATCAGTAGGGACGGGGCTTGGGACGAGCAGTACTTC.

This clonotype was observed many times. J is TRBJ2-2 and V is TRBV2; a weak D match, TRBD1 (6 bases). The CDR3 has 14 amino acids. Germline V CDR1 and CDR2: SNHLY, FYNNEI. V lost 7 bases, J lost 3 bases, and 12 bases lay in between. The CDR3 protein is CASNTGYDTGELFF. CDR3 in DNA: TGTGCCAGCAACACAGGGTATGACACCGGGGAGCTGTTTTTT.

There are many counts of this clonotype. DNA for the CDR3: TGTGCCAGCACTCTATTCACAGGGCCTACCTACGAGCAGTACTTC. It encodes CASTLFTGPTYEQYF. V gene TRBV6-1 combines with J gene TRBJ2-7; weak D call: TRBD1 (6 bases). The CDR3 totals 15 residues. In germline, CDR1 is MNHNS, CDR2 SASEGT. Trimming shortened V by 7 bases and J by 2 bases, and 18 bases separated the two germline ends.

This clonotype was recorded a few times. The genes are TRBV5-1 and TRBJ2-2; no clear D gene. Per germline, CDR1 SGHRS and CDR2 YFSETQ. V shed 4 bases and J shed 0 bases, with 10 bases lying between them. The length of the CDR3 is 15 residues. The DNA of the CDR3 is TGCGCCAGCAGCCCCGCCGTCACGAACACCGGGGAGCTGTTTTTT. It codes for CASSPAVTNTGELFF. Full variable domain (remainder filled in from reference TRBV5-1 and TRBJ2-2): KAGVTQTPRYLIKTRGQQVTLSCSPISGHRSVSWYQQTPGQGLQFLFEYFSETQRNKGNFPGRFSGRQFSNSRSEMNVSTLELGDSALYLCASSPAVTNTGELFFGEGSRLTVL.

This clonotype showed up many times. The rearrangement joins TRBV12-3 or TRBV12-4 to TRBJ2-4, with 7 bases fitting TRBD1. CDR3 size: 17 residues. V shed 3 bases and J 0 bases; nucleotides not matched to a gene: 8. CDR3 sequence: CASSLKGTALAKNIQYF. CDR3 DNA sequence: TGTGCCAGCAGTTTGAAGGGGACAGCCTTAGCCAAAAACATTCAGTACTTC.

This clonotype was seen ten or more times. This chain connects TRBV7-2 to TRBJ1-1; 7 nucleotides align to TRBD1. The CDR3 is 13 amino acids. J was trimmed by 0 bases and V by 8 bases; bases with no gene match: 3. Germline assignment: CDR1 SGHTA and CDR2 FQGNSA. CDR3 region: CASGGQMNTEAFF. CDR3 sequence (DNA): TGTGCCAGCGGGGGACAGATGAACACTGAAGCTTTCTTT.

This clonotype was recorded at least ten times. This chain uses TRBV9 with TRBJ2-1; tentative D call: TRBD2 (5 bases). Germline CDR1 and CDR2: SGDLS and YYNGEE. Trimming left V 6 bases short and J 5 bases short, with 18 bases between. The CDR3 covers 15 residues. CDR3 loop: CASIEAGNQNNEQFF. The CDR3 coding sequence is TGTGCCAGCATCGAAGCCGGGAACCAAAACAATGAGCAGTTCTTC.

This clonotype was recorded at least ten times. This CDR3 reads CASKRQGNTEAFF. CDR3 DNA sequence: TGTGCCAGCAAACGACAGGGCAACACTGAAGCTTTCTTT. The chain employs TRBV12-3 or TRBV12-4 and TRBJ1-1, with 7 bases identical to TRBD1. The CDR3 consists of 13 residues. Germline trimming cut 7 bases from V and 2 bases from J; bases unmatched to any gene: 4.

Many counts were recorded for this clonotype. This sequence joins TRBV7-9 and TRBJ2-5; D unclear. V lost 2 bases, J lost 2 bases, and 6 bases lay in between. The CDR3 sequence is 13 residues long. The V gene's germline CDR1 is SEHNR and CDR2 FQNEAQ (reference sequence). The CDR3 loop is CASSLPLQETQYF. Written as DNA, the CDR3 is TGTGCCAGCAGCTTACCCCTGCAAGAGACCCAGTACTTC.

There are many counts of this clonotype. The gene calls are TRBV20-1 and TRBJ1-6; D call uncertain. The germline V gene encodes CDR1 DFQATT and CDR2 SNEGSKA (reference sequence). The CDR3 spans 13 residues. The germline V and J ends were trimmed by 3 bases and 7 bases, with 10 bases remaining between them. The CDR3 loop reads CSARDLQNSPLHF. CDR3 DNA sequence: TGCAGTGCTAGGGACTTACAAAATTCACCCCTCCACTTT.

This clonotype came up many times. The genes are TRBV20-1 and TRBJ2-3; no firm D call. This CDR3 contains 11 residues. The V gene lost 3 bases and the J gene lost 4 bases, with 5 bases spanning the gap. Germline V CDR1 and CDR2: DFQATT, SNEGSKA (reference sequence). CDR3 sequence: CSARQADTQYF. In DNA form, the CDR3 reads TGCAGTGCTAGGCAGGCAGATACGCAGTATTTT.